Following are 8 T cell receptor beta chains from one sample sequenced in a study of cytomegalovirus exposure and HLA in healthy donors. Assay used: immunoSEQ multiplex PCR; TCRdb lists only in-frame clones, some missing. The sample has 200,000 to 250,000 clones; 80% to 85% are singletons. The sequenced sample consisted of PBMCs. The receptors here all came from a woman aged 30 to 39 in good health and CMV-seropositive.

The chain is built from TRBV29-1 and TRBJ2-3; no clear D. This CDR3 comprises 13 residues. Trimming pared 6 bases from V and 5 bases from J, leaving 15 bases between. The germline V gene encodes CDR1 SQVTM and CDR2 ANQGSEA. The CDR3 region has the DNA TGCAGCGTAGGCCAAGGGATTCAAGATACGCAGTATTTT. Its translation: CSVGQGIQDTQYF.

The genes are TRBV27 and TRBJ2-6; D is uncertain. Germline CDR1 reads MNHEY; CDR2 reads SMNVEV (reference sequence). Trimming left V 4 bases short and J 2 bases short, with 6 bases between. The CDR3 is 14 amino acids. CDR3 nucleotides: TGTGCCAGCAGTTCCACCCCTGGGGCCAACGTCCTGACTTTC. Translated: CASSSTPGANVLTF.

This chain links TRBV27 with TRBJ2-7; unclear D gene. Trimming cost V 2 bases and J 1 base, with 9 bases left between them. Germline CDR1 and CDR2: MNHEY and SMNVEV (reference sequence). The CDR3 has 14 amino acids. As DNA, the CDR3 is TGTGCCAGCAGTTTAAGCAGAGAATCCTACGAGCAGTACTTC. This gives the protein CASSLSRESYEQYF.

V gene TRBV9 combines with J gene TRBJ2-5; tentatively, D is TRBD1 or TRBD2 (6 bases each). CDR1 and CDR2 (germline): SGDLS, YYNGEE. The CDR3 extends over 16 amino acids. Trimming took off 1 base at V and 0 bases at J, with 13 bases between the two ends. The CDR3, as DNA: TGTGCCAGCAGCGTAAGAGGGGGGCCTTACCAAGAGACCCAGTACTTC. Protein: CASSVRGGPYQETQYF.

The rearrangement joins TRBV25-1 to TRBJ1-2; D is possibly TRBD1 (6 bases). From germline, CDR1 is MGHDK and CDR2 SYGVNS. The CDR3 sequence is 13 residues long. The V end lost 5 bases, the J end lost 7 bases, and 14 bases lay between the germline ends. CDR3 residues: CASSLQGLGGYTF. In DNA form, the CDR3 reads TGTGCCAGCAGTCTACAGGGTTTGGGTGGCTACACCTTC.

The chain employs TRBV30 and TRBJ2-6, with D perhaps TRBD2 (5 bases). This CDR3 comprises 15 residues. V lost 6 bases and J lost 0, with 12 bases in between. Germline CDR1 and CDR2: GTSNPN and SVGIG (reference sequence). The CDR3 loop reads CACSEVLSGANVLTF. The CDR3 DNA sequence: TGTGCCTGTTCGGAGGTACTCTCTGGGGCCAACGTCCTGACTTTC.

The DNA for the CDR3 is TGCAGTGCTCCGGCCGGGGATGAGCAGTACTTC. Translated: CSAPAGDEQYF. J is TRBJ2-7 and V is TRBV20-1, with TRBD2 as a possible D gene (5 bases). V dropped 5 bases and J dropped 7 bases, with 12 bases sitting between them. This CDR3 contains 11 residues. The germline gives CDR1 DFQATT, CDR2 SNEGSKA (reference sequence).

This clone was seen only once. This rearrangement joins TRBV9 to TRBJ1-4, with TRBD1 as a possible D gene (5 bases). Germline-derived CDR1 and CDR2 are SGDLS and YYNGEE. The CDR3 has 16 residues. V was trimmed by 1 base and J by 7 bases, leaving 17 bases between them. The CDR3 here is CASSVSGRGIGEKLFF. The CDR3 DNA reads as TGTGCCAGCAGCGTATCGGGACGGGGCATCGGTGAAAAACTGTTTTTT.